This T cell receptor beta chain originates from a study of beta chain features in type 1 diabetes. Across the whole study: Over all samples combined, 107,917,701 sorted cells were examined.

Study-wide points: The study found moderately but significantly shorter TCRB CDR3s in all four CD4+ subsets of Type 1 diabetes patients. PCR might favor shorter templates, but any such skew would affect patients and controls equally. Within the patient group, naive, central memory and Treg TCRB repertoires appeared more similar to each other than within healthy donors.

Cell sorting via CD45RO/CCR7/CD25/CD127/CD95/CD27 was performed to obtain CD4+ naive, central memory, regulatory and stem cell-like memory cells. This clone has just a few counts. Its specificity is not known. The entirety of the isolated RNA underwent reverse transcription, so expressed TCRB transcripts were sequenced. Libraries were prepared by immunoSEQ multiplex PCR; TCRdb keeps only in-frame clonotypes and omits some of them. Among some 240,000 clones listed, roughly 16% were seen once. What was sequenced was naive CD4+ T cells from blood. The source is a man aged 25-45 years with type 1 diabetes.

The DNA for the CDR3 is TGCAGCGTTGAAGTGGGACAGCTAAAAACCTACGAGCAGTACTTC. Its protein is CSVEVGQLKTYEQYF. The chain is built from TRBV29-1 and TRBJ2-7, with 7 bases matching TRBD1. The V and J ends lost 1 base and 2 bases, in that order; junction bases with no gene match: 8. Looked up from germline, CDR1 is SQVTM and CDR2 is ANQGSEA. The CDR3 covers 15 residues.